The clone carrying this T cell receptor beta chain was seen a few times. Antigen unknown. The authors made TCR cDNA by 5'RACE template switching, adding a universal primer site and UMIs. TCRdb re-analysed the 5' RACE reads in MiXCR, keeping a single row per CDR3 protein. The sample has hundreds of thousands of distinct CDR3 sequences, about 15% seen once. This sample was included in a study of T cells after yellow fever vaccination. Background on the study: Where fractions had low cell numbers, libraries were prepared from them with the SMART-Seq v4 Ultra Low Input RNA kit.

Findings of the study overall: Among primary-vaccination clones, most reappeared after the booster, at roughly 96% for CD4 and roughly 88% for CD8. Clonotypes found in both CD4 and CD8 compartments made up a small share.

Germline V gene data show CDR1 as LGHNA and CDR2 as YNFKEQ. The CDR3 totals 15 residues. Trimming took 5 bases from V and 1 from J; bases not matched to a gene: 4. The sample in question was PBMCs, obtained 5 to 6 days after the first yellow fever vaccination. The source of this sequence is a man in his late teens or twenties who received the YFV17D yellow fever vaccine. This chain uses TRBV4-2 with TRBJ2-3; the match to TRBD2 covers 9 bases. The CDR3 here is CASSLRGGGTDTQYF. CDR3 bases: TGTGCCAGCAGCTTGCGGGGGGGCGGCACAGATACGCAGTATTTT.